This T cell receptor beta chain emerged from a study of blood T cell repertoires in COVID-19. Across the whole study: Some COVID-19 samples were acute and others convalescent; all came from the United States, Italy and Spain.

The CDR3 runs 16 residues. The germline V gene encodes CDR1 MNHEY and CDR2 SMNVEV (reference sequence). The V and J ends lost 5 bases and 0 bases respectively, with 14 bases between them. Cohorts were based on clinical histories the participants reported. Repertoires were generated with immunoSEQ multiplex PCR, while TCRdb's copy carries only in-frame clones and drops some. The sample consists of some 270,000 clones, approximately 83% of them appearing once. This chain joins TRBV27 and TRBJ2-1; no definite D call. This TCR was sampled from a man in his forties or fifties who had recovered from COVID-19. Material for sequencing was PBMCs or T cells enriched from blood (not recorded which). The CDR3 DNA reads as TGTGCCAGCAGTCCCCGCGTTTTTAGCTCCTACAATGAGCAGTTCTTC. Protein product: CASSPRVFSSYNEQFF.